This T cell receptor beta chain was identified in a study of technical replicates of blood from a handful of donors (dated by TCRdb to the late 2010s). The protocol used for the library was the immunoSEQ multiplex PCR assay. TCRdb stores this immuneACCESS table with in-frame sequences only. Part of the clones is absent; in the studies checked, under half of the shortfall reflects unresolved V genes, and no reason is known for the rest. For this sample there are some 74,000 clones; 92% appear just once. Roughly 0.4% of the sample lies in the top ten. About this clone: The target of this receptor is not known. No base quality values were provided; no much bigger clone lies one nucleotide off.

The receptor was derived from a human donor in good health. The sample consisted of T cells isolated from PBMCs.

The nucleotide sequence reads TGTGCCAGCAGTGAATCAGGGGGAGCGTCACAGCCCCAGCATTTT. The resulting protein is CASSESGGASQPQHF. The rearrangement combines TRBV6-1 with TRBJ1-5, and 7 junctional nucleotides match TRBD1. The cysteine opens and the phenylalanine closes a CDR3 of 15 amino acids. Only the CDR3 region is kept as DNA, spanning 45 bases read in frame from base 1. V has 2 bases trimmed and J has 7 bases trimmed; junction bases matching no gene number 8. The germline V gene yields MNHNS for CDR1 and SASEGT for CDR2.